These 2 T cell receptor beta chains were sequenced from one sample in a study of OX40 agonist ivuxolimab in advanced cancers. TCRdb's copy holds only in-frame clones and misses some; the assay was immunoSEQ multiplex PCR. The sample gives just over 90,000 clones, under 95% of which show up once; approximately 0.78% is in the top ten. Sequencing used CD4+ or CD8+ T cells sorted from blood, obtained in a trial of the OX40 agonist ivuxolimab. The receptors were sampled from an adult with an advanced solid tumor such as melanoma, head and neck, liver or kidney cancer.

The rearrangement uses TRBV30 and TRBJ1-5; D gene ambiguous. Per germline, CDR1 GTSNPN and CDR2 SVGIG (reference sequence). Trimming shortened V by 0 bases and J by 9 bases, and 12 bases separated the two germline ends. The CDR3 consists of 13 residues. The CDR3, as DNA: TGTGCCTGGAGTGTACCACTGGGCTTGCCCCAGCATTTT. Its translation is CAWSVPLGLPQHF.

The J gene is TRBJ2-7, the V gene TRBV29-1, with 8 bases matching TRBD1. Trimming removed 6 bases from V and 3 bases from J; junction bases left unmatched: 4. This CDR3 has 12 residues. CDR1 SQVTM and CDR2 ANQGSEA come from the germline V gene. The CDR3 region is CSVSGQGYEQYF. CDR3 in DNA: TGCAGCGTCTCCGGACAGGGCTACGAGCAGTACTTC.